These T cell receptor beta chains were read from a single sample in a study of regulatory T cells in long-lasting Graves disease. TCRdb recomputed calls from the multiplex PCR reads with MiXCR, one row per CDR3 protein. Here the sample spans 540,000 or so distinct CDR3 sequences, less than 15% being singletons. The data also belong to a second study, concerning T cells in Graves' hyperthyroidism and ophthalmopathy.

Sequencing used peripheral blood mononuclear cells (PBMCs), obtained at new diagnosis, from a patient treated with antithyroid drugs. The receptors derive from a man aged 30-40 years with Graves disease. Each CDR3 is given with its conserved first and last residue. D genes are given only for firm matches. The size of a clone is reported for some rows only, either as once, few or many, or as a class for expanded clones.

cdr3_aa cdr3_nt d_call j_call v_call clone_size
CASSSPLLTGTYEQYF TGTGCCAGCAGTTCCCCTCTCCTGACAGGGACCTACGAGCAGTACTTC TRBD1 TRBJ2-7 TRBV27 many
CASLEDRGRAQSYNEQFF TGTGCCAGCCTGGAGGACAGGGGGCGCGCACAGTCCTACAATGAGCAGTTCTTC TRBD1 TRBJ2-1 TRBV6-2/TRBV6-3 .
CASSSRTSSAQFF TGTGCCAGCAGTTCCCGGACTAGTAGCGCCCAGTTCTTC TRBD2 TRBJ2-1 TRBV6-9 many
CASSINQRQGRQPQHF TGTGCCAGTAGTATCAATCAGCGACAGGGCCGACAGCCCCAGCATTTT TRBD1 TRBJ1-5 TRBV19 few
CASSFGLAGVNEQFF TGTGCCAGCAGCTTTGGGCTAGCGGGAGTCAATGAGCAGTTCTTC TRBD2 TRBJ2-1 TRBV7-3 .
CASTTVEYEQYF TGTGCCAGCACCACCGTAGAGTACGAGCAGTACTTC . TRBJ2-7 TRBV12-3/TRBV12-4 many
CASSPRGSVTDEQYF TGTGCCAGCTCACCACGCGGGAGCGTCACTGACGAGCAGTACTTC TRBD2 TRBJ2-7 TRBV18 many
CASSLELPSTDTQYF TGTGCCAGCAGTTTAGAACTTCCTAGCACAGATACGCAGTATTTT . TRBJ2-3 TRBV12-3/TRBV12-4 many
CASSSPTGTSGNEQFF TGCGCCAGCAGCTCGCCGACAGGGACTAGCGGGAATGAGCAGTTCTTC TRBD2 TRBJ2-1 TRBV5-1 .
CASRGQGKLFF TGTGCCAGCAGGGGACAGGGAAAGCTGTTTTTT TRBD1 TRBJ2-2 TRBV6-2/TRBV6-3 many
CASSQDQAYEQYF TGTGCCAGCAGCCAAGATCAGGCCTACGAGCAGTACTTC . TRBJ2-7 TRBV3-1 many
CASSIRSQAGGYNEQFF TGTGCCAGTAGTATTAGGTCCCAGGCGGGAGGGTACAATGAGCAGTTCTTC TRBD2 TRBJ2-1 TRBV19 few
CASGSTGVDEQYF TGTGCTAGTGGCTCGACAGGGGTCGACGAGCAGTACTTC TRBD1 TRBJ2-7 TRBV12-5 many
CASSEPRQGQETQYF TGCGCCAGCAGTGAGCCAAGACAGGGGCAAGAGACCCAGTACTTC TRBD1 TRBJ2-5 TRBV10-1 many
CASSKLDEQFF TGTGCCAGCAGTAAGTTGGATGAGCAGTTCTTC . TRBJ2-1 TRBV5-6 .
CASSRLDGSPLHF TGTGCCAGCAGCCGCTTGGATGGTTCACCCCTCCACTTT . TRBJ1-6 TRBV6-1 .
CATSDSVVETQYF TGTGCCACCAGTGATTCGGTGGTGGAGACCCAGTACTTC . TRBJ2-5 TRBV24-1 .
CASSVGSEAYSPLHF TGTGCCAGCAGCGTAGGATCAGAAGCCTATTCACCCCTCCACTTT . TRBJ1-6 TRBV9 .
CASSLDRGREAFF TGTGCCAGCAGCTTAGATAGGGGTCGTGAGGCGTTCTTC . TRBJ2-1 TRBV7-2 many
CASSVDGGRIPFF TGTGCCAGCAGCGTAGATGGCGGGAGGATCCCGTTCTTC TRBD2 TRBJ2-1 TRBV9 .
CSVLGTTSYEQYF TGCAGCGTTCTCGGGACAACGTCCTACGAGCAGTACTTC . TRBJ2-7 TRBV29-1 .
CASSLPTSEKETQYF TGCGCCAGCAGCTTGCCTACTAGCGAAAAAGAGACCCAGTACTTC TRBD2 TRBJ2-5 TRBV5-1 few
CASSEDWRGGQPQHF TGTGCCAGCAGTGAAGATTGGCGGGGAGGTCAGCCCCAGCATTTT . TRBJ1-5 TRBV6-1 .
CASWDRGSGANVLTF TGTGCCAGTTGGGACAGGGGCTCAGGGGCCAACGTCCTGACTTTC TRBD1 TRBJ2-6 TRBV2 many
CASSQGPTRTSGQQFF TGTGCCAGCAGCCAAGGTCCGACACGGACTAGCGGGCAGCAGTTCTTC TRBD2 TRBJ2-1 TRBV3-1 many
CAIGLTGTGTDTQYF TGTGCCATCGGACTTACCGGGACAGGGACAGATACGCAGTATTTT TRBD1 TRBJ2-3 TRBV10-3 few
CASSPRTSGYTDTQYF TGTGCCAGCAGCCCCCGTACTAGCGGGTACACAGATACGCAGTATTTT TRBD2 TRBJ2-3 TRBV7-2 many
CASSISSTGPNYGYTF TGTGCCAGTAGTATATCCTCGACAGGGCCGAACTATGGCTACACCTTC TRBD1 TRBJ1-2 TRBV19 few
CASRTIGGEAFF TGTGCCAGCCGGACGATCGGGGGGGAAGCTTTCTTT . TRBJ1-1 TRBV2 many
CSVDQQDNIYF TGCAGCGTTGATCAGCAGGACAACATATATTTT . TRBJ1-3 TRBV29-1 .
CASSLASGRLDEQFF TGTGCCAGCAGCTTGGCTAGCGGGAGACTGGATGAGCAGTTCTTC TRBD2 TRBJ2-1 TRBV5-4 .
CASSLFGTHEQYF TGTGCCAGCAGTTTATTCGGGACCCACGAGCAGTACTTC . TRBJ2-7 TRBV28 many
CSARGTANTEAFF TGCAGTGCTAGAGGGACAGCAAACACTGAAGCTTTCTTT . TRBJ1-1 TRBV20-1 many